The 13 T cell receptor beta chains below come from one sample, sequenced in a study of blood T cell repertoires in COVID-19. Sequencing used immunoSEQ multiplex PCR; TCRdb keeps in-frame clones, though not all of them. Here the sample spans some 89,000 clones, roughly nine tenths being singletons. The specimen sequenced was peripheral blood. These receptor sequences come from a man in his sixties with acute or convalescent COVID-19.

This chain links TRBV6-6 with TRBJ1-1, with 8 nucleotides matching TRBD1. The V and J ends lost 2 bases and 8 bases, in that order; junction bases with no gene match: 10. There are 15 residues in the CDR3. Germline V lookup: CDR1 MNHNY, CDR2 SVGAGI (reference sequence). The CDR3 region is CASSYLPQGALEAFF. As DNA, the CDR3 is TGTGCCAGCAGTTACCTACCCCAGGGGGCGCTCGAAGCTTTCTTT.

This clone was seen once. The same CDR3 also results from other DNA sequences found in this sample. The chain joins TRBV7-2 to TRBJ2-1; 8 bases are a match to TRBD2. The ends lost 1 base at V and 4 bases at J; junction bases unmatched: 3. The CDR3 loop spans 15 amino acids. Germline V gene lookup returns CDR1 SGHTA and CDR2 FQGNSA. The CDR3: CASSLGLAGYNEQFF. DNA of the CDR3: TGTGCCAGCAGCTTAGGGCTAGCGGGTTACAATGAGCAGTTCTTC.

CDR3 sequence reads: CASSRDLGNTEAFF. The CDR3 DNA is TGCGCCAGCAGCCGGGACTTGGGGAACACTGAAGCTTTCTTT. This chain uses TRBV4-1 with TRBJ1-1; tentative D call: TRBD1 (5 bases). The CDR3 has 14 amino acids. Germline assignment: CDR1 MGHRA and CDR2 YSYEKL. V lost 4 bases, J lost 1 base, and 10 bases lay in between.

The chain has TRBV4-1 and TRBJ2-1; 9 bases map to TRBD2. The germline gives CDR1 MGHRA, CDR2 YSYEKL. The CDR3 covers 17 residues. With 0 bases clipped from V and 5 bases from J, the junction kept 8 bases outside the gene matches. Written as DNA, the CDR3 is TGCGCCAGCAGCCAAGAAGGGACCAGCGGGGGGCACAATGAGCAGTTCTTC. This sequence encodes CASSQEGTSGGHNEQFF.

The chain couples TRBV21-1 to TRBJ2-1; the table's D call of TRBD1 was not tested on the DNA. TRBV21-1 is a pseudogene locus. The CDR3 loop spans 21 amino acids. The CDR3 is CASSKAGRLGVGDTSYNEQFF. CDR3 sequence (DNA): TGTGCCAGCAGCAAAGCCGGCAGGCTAGGGGTAGGCGACACTTCCTACAATGAGCAGTTCTTC.

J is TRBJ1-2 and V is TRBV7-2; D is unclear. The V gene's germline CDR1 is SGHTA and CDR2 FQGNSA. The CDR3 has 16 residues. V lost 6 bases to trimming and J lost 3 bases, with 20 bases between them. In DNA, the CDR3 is TGTGCCAGCAGACATATTGGAGCGGGCGGGGACTATGGCTACACCTTC. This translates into CASRHIGAGGDYGYTF.

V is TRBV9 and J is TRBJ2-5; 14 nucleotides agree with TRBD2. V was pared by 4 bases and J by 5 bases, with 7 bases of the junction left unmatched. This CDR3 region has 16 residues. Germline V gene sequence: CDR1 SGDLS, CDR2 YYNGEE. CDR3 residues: CASSPRTSGGRETQYF. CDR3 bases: TGTGCCAGCAGCCCACGGACTAGCGGGGGGCGGGAGACCCAGTACTTC.

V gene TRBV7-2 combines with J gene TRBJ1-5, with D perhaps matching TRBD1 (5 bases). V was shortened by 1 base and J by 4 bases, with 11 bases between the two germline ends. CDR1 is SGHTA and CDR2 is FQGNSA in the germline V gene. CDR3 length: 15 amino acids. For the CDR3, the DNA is TGTGCCAGCAGCTTAGAATGGACACCAAATCAGCCCCAGCATTTT. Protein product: CASSLEWTPNQPQHF.

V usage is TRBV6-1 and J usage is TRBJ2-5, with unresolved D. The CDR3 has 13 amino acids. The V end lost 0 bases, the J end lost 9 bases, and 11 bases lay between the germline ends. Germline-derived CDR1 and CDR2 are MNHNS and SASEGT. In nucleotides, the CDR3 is TGTGCCAGCAGTGAAGCAAACACCCTTCCCCAGTACTTC. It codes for CASSEANTLPQYF.

CDR3 coding DNA: TGTGCCAGCAGCGAGCGGGGCAGTCGGAACACTGAAGCTTTCTTT. It codes for CASSERGSRNTEAFF. The chain employs TRBV9 and TRBJ1-1, with D perhaps matching TRBD1 (5 bases). The germline V gene encodes CDR1 SGDLS and CDR2 YYNGEE. The V gene lost 3 bases and the J gene lost 1 base, with 13 bases spanning the gap. CDR3 size: 15 residues.

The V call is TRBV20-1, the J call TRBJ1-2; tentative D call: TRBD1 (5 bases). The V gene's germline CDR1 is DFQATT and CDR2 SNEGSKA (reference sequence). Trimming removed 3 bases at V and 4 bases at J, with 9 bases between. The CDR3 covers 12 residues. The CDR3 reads CSASPGGYGYTF. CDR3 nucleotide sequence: TGCAGTGCTAGTCCCGGGGGCTATGGCTACACCTTC.

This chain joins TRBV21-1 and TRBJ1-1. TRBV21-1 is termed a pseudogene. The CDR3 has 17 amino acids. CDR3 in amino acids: CASSPGGALRMNTEAFF. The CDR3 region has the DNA TGTGCCAGCAGCCCCGGGGGGGCACTCCGCATGAACACTGAAGCTTTCTTT.

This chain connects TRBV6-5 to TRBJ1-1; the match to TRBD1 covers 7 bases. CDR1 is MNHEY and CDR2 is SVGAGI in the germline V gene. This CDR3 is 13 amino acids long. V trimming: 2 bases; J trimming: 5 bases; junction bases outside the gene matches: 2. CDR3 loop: CASSYTTGTEAFF. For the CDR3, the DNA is TGTGCCAGCAGTTACACGACAGGGACTGAAGCTTTCTTT.